Listed below are T cell receptor beta chains from one sample, sequenced in a study of shared clonotypes between healthy human individuals. The data were produced by immunoSEQ multiplex PCR, yet TCRdb's version contains in-frame clones alone and is incomplete. The sample yields a few million clones, 95% seen once. The sequenced sample was naive CD4+ T cells sorted from blood. These receptors came from a man aged 18 to 30 in good health. The CDR3 runs from the conserved cysteine through the conserved F or W. Clone size is stated in some rows and not others, as once, few, many or a class when expanded.

>TRBV9|NA|TRBJ2-1
CASSVWGESSYNEQFF
>TRBV28|NA|TRBJ2-5
CASSLHSQETQYF
>TRBV5-4|NA|TRBJ1-1
CASSPTVGQRGTEAFF
>TRBV6-5|NA|TRBJ2-4
CASSRTLAKNIQYF
>TRBV28|NA|TRBJ1-5
CASSLPTGSNQPQHF
>TRBV5-4|NA|TRBJ2-3
CASSRDSNTDTQYF
>TRBV4-1|few|TRBJ1-6
CASSLKTGGADSPLHF
>TRBV10-3|NA|TRBJ1-2
CAISDDRFYGYTF
>TRBV9|NA|TRBJ2-5
CASSARTGAETQYF
>TRBV13|NA|TRBJ2-1
CASSPGQGNEQFF
>TRBV6-6|NA|TRBJ2-7
CASSYSTSGKSYEQYF
>TRBV4-1|NA|TRBJ2-6
CASSYRDSSFSGANVLTF
>TRBV27|NA|TRBJ1-4
CASSYHRGGEKLFF
>TRBV30|NA|TRBJ2-3
CAWSEGQGVDTQYF
>TRBV5-1|NA|TRBJ2-2
CASSRPVGGGTGGELFF
>TRBV7-6|NA|TRBJ2-7
CASSLDEYRGLEQYF
>TRBV19|NA|TRBJ2-7
CASSMLPGLAGVTQYF
>TRBV11-2|NA|TRBJ1-4
CASSLGRFEKLFF
>TRBV10-3|NA|TRBJ2-2
CATIRDRGLITGELFF
>TRBV5-4|NA|TRBJ1-1
CASSRGQAGNTEAFF
>TRBV18|few|TRBJ2-3
CASSPPVTDTQYF
>TRBV5-1|NA|TRBJ2-5
CASSLEQTGRETQYF
>TRBV14|NA|TRBJ2-5
CASSQDQGAGETQYF
>TRBV5-1|NA|TRBJ2-3
CASSLVPGLTDTQYF
>TRBV2|NA|TRBJ1-2
CASSLPGQGRGFGGYTF
>TRBV4-1|NA|TRBJ1-4
CASSQGQGGLKLFF